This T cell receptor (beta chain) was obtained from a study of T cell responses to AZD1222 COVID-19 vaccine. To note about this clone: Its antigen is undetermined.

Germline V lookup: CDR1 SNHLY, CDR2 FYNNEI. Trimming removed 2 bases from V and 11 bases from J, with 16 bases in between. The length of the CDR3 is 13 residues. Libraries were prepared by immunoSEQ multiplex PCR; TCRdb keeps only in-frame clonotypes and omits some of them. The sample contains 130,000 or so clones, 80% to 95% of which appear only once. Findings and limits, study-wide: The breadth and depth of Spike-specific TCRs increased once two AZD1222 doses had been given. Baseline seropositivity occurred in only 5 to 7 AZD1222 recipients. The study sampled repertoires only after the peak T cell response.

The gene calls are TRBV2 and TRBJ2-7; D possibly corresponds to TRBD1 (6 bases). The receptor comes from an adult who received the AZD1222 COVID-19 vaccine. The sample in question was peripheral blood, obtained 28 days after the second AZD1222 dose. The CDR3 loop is CASSERTAPREYF. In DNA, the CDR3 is TGTGCCAGCAGTGAACGGACAGCCCCTCGGGAGTACTTC. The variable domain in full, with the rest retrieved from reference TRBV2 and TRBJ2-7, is EPEVTQTPSHQVTQMGQEVILRCVPISNHLYFYWYRQILGQKVEFLVSFYNNEISEKSEIFDDQFSVERPDGSNFTLKIRSTKLEDSAMYFCASSERTAPREYFGPGTRLTVT.